One and the same sample provided the 28 T cell receptor beta chains below, sequenced in a study of human thymus T cells. Thymic resections from corrective heart surgery supplied the tissue. This table comes from immunoSEQ multiplex PCR, and its TCRdb copy is limited to in-frame clones, with some not included. Among roughly 130,000 clones, about 94% were seen once, and the ten largest hold 0.02% to 0.03%. Sequenced: thymus tissue. These receptors all come from a boy younger than two with a congenital heart defect but otherwise immunologically healthy.

The CDR3 sequence: CASSDRDRGNEQFF. CDR3 DNA sequence: TGTGCCAGCAGCGACCGGGACAGGGGTAATGAGCAGTTCTTC. V usage is TRBV5-4 and J usage is TRBJ2-1, with TRBD1 matching over 10 bases. The CDR3 is 14 residues long. In germline, CDR1 is SGHNT, CDR2 YYREEE (reference sequence). With V trimmed by 4 bases and J by 7 bases, 5 bases remained unmatched.

The V and J genes are TRBV11-3 and TRBJ2-5, with D maybe TRBD1 (5 bases). The V end was cut by 2 bases, the J end by 2 bases, with 12 bases between. Germline assignment: CDR1 SGHNT and CDR2 YENEEA. The CDR3 consists of 15 residues. CDR3 loop: CASSLLGARQETQYF. In DNA form, the CDR3 reads TGTGCCAGCAGCTTACTAGGGGCGAGGCAAGAGACCCAGTACTTC.

This clone was counted once. The V and J genes are TRBV19 and TRBJ2-2, with 9 positions matching TRBD2. The CDR3 is 18 amino acids. Per germline, CDR1 LNHDA and CDR2 SQIVND (reference sequence). V shed 4 bases and J 6 bases; nucleotides not matched to a gene: 15. In DNA form, the CDR3 reads TGTGCCAGTAGTACCCCGGGACTAGCCGCTCCTCCTGCCGGGGAGCTGTTTTTT. Translating it yields CASSTPGLAAPPAGELFF. Supplemented by reference TRBV19 and TRBJ2-2, the full variable domain reads DGGITQSPKYLFRKEGQNVTLSCEQNLNHDAMYWYRQDPGQGLRLIYYSQIVNDFQKGDIAEGYSVSREKKESFPLTVTSAQKNPTAFYLCASSTPGLAAPPAGELFFGEGSRLTVL.

Here the CDR3 reads CASSQDSRGELFF. CDR3 coding DNA: TGCGCCAGCAGCCAGGACAGTCGCGGGGAGCTGTTTTTT. The J gene is TRBJ2-2, the V gene TRBV10-1; the D gene is possibly TRBD1 (6 bases). Trimming removed 6 bases at V and 7 bases at J, with 12 bases between. Germline V gene data show CDR1 as WNHNN and CDR2 as SYGVQD (reference sequence). The CDR3 contains 13 residues.

The chain employs TRBV6-5 and TRBJ1-2, with D uncertain. The V gene lost 6 bases and the J gene lost 2 bases, with 10 bases spanning the gap. The CDR3 has 13 residues. In germline, CDR1 is MNHEY, CDR2 SVGAGI. DNA of the CDR3: TGTGCCAGCAGCTTCGAGAGGAACTATGGCTACACCTTC. Amino acid sequence: CASSFERNYGYTF.

Here the CDR3 reads CASSTQGEYEQYF. DNA of the CDR3: TGTGCCAGCAGCACACAGGGGGAGTACGAGCAGTACTTC. The V and J genes are TRBV11-2 and TRBJ2-7; 8 bases agree with TRBD1. Germline-derived CDR1 and CDR2 are SGHAT and FQNNGV. This CDR3 comprises 13 residues. J gave up 4 bases and V 5 bases, and 4 bases lay outside the gene matches.

This chain connects TRBV6-5 to TRBJ1-2; no clear D gene. The CDR3 has 12 residues. Trimming cost V 5 bases and J 4 bases, with 8 bases left between them. Germline CDR1 MNHEY, CDR2 SVGAGI. CDR3 loop: CASSPGPYGYTF. The CDR3 DNA follows: TGTGCCAGCAGTCCTGGCCCCTATGGCTACACCTTC.

V gene TRBV2 combines with J gene TRBJ1-5; TRBD1 matches at 7 bases. V shed 6 bases, J shed 3 bases, and the junction held 8 bases outside the gene matches. This CDR3 region has 15 residues. CDR1 is SNHLY and CDR2 is FYNNEI in the germline V gene. Written as DNA, the CDR3 is TGTGCCAGCAGCTACGGAGACAGGGACAATCAGCCCCAGCATTTT. Translated, it gives CASSYGDRDNQPQHF.

The chain joins TRBV6-6 to TRBJ1-1; D gene ambiguous. With 2 bases removed from V and 10 bases from J, the gap between germline ends came to 14 bases. CDR3 length: 13 residues. CDR1 is MNHNY and CDR2 is SVGAGI in the germline V gene (reference sequence). In DNA form, the CDR3 reads TGTGCCAGCAGTTACCCCAACGACGTGGGAGCTTTCTTT. Residues: CASSYPNDVGAFF.

The genes are TRBV7-2 and TRBJ2-2; D tentatively fits TRBD1 or TRBD2 (6 bases each). Germline V CDR1 and CDR2: SGHTA, FQGNSA. The CDR3 loop spans 16 amino acids. Trimming cost V 3 bases and J 6 bases, with 17 bases left between them. Here the CDR3 DNA reads TGTGCCAGCAGCTTCTCGGGCAGGGGAGGACCCGGGGAGCTGTTTTTT. As protein: CASSFSGRGGPGELFF.

The V and J genes are TRBV29-1 and TRBJ2-7, with D tentatively TRBD1 (6 bases). This CDR3 is 14 amino acids long. Trimming took off 0 bases at V and 5 bases at J, with 14 bases between the two ends. Germline V gives CDR1 SQVTM, CDR2 ANQGSEA. CDR3 bases: TGCAGCGTTGAAGATCAGGGGCCACAGGACGAGCAGTACTTC. Translating gives CSVEDQGPQDEQYF.

This chain uses TRBV11-2 with TRBJ2-2; no definite D call. The V and J ends lost 2 bases and 9 bases respectively, with 4 bases between them. The CDR3 extends over 11 amino acids. From germline, CDR1 is SGHAT and CDR2 FQNNGV. The CDR3 nucleotides read TGTGCCAGCAGCTTAAGATGGGAGCTGTTTTTT. Translation: CASSLRWELFF.

The genes are TRBV27 and TRBJ2-7; 8 positions match TRBD1. The CDR3 extends over 16 amino acids. J was trimmed by 4 bases and V by 3 bases; bases with no gene match: 11. Germline V CDR1 and CDR2: MNHEY, SMNVEV (reference sequence). The CDR3 DNA sequence: TGTGCCAGCAGTTTGGTGGTCTCGGACAGGGCTTACGAGCAGTACTTC. This sequence encodes CASSLVVSDRAYEQYF.

This chain joins TRBV5-1 and TRBJ1-3; possibly TRBD1 for D (6 bases). There are 14 residues in the CDR3. Germline V lookup: CDR1 SGHRS, CDR2 YFSETQ. Trimming cost V 4 bases and J 4 bases, with 12 bases left between them. As DNA, the CDR3 is TGCGCCAGCAGCCCGCAGGGGTACGGAAACACCATATATTTT. This sequence encodes CASSPQGYGNTIYF. The variable domain in full, completed from reference TRBV5-1 and TRBJ1-3, reads KAGVTQTPRYLIKTRGQQVTLSCSPISGHRSVSWYQQTPGQGLQFLFEYFSETQRNKGNFPGRFSGRQFSNSRSEMNVSTLELGDSALYLCASSPQGYGNTIYFGEGSWLTVV.

The chain combines TRBV6-1 with TRBJ2-5; D gene unclear. V was pared by 8 bases and J by 4 bases, with 14 bases between. The germline gives CDR1 MNHNS, CDR2 SASEGT. CDR3 length: 13 amino acids. CDR3 bases: TGTGCCAGCGGGCTTTCTCTACGAGAGACCCAGTACTTC. This encodes CASGLSLRETQYF.

The rearrangement links TRBV7-3 to TRBJ2-6, with D perhaps given as TRBD1 or TRBD2 (5 bases each). Germline assignment: CDR1 SGHTA and CDR2 FQGTGA. Trimming took 3 bases from V and 0 from J, leaving 12 bases between them. This CDR3 spans 17 amino acids. CDR3 DNA: TGTGCCAGCAGCTTGGGACGGACTGACTCTGGGGCCAACGTCCTGACTTTC. Residues: CASSLGRTDSGANVLTF.

This sequence joins TRBV2 and TRBJ2-7, with TRBD2 matching over 7 bases. Germline CDR1 and CDR2: SNHLY and FYNNEI. V lost 5 bases, J lost 4 bases, and 8 bases stayed unmatched. This CDR3 contains 14 residues. Written as DNA, the CDR3 is TGTGCCAGCAGTTATTCCAGCGGGGAGTACGAGCAGTACTTC. This gives the protein CASSYSSGEYEQYF. Full variable domain (remainder filled in from reference TRBV2 and TRBJ2-7): EPEVTQTPSHQVTQMGQEVILRCVPISNHLYFYWYRQILGQKVEFLVSFYNNEISEKSEIFDDQFSVERPDGSNFTLKIRSTKLEDSAMYFCASSYSSGEYEQYFGPGTRLTVT.

J is TRBJ2-3 and V is TRBV5-4, with 16 nucleotides matching TRBD2. This CDR3 has 20 amino acids. Germline CDR1 and CDR2: SGHNT and YYREEE (reference sequence). J lost 3 bases, V lost 4 bases, and 14 bases had no gene match. CDR3 region: CASSLHYGTSGGALTDTQYF. The CDR3, as DNA: TGTGCCAGCAGCCTACATTACGGGACTAGCGGGGGGGCCTTGACAGATACGCAGTATTTT.

This chain connects TRBV19 to TRBJ2-1; TRBD1 might be the D (6 bases). Trimming stripped 4 bases from V and 5 bases from J, with 9 bases between. The CDR3 is 13 amino acids. Germline V CDR1 and CDR2: LNHDA, SQIVND (reference sequence). The DNA for the CDR3 is TGTGCCAGTAGTACTCGGACAGACAATGAGCAGTTCTTC. Translated, it gives CASSTRTDNEQFF. The variable domain in full, with the rest retrieved from reference TRBV19 and TRBJ2-1, is DGGITQSPKYLFRKEGQNVTLSCEQNLNHDAMYWYRQDPGQGLRLIYYSQIVNDFQKGDIAEGYSVSREKKESFPLTVTSAQKNPTAFYLCASSTRTDNEQFFGPGTRLTVL.

V is TRBV4-3 and J is TRBJ1-2; D is ambiguous. The CDR3 loop spans 17 amino acids. Germline CDR1 reads LGHNA; CDR2 reads YSLEER. V shed 0 bases and J shed 6 bases, with 20 bases lying between them. As DNA, the CDR3 is TGCGCCAGCAGCCAAGATCCGGTTGGACGGTCTATCGATGGCTACACCTTC. Protein sequence: CASSQDPVGRSIDGYTF.

Regarding this clone: One end of the junction fails to match germline, which may point to a read error. The chain joins TRBV28 to TRBJ2-3; maybe TRBD2 (6 bases). Per germline, CDR1 MDHEN and CDR2 SYDVKM. The CDR3 covers 17 residues. DNA for the CDR3: TGTGCCAGCCGTTTTGCGGGGCGGCTCGGGGTGACAGATACGCAGTATTTT. Amino acids: CASRFAGRLGVTDTQYF.

The V call is TRBV6-5, the J call TRBJ1-4; D possibly corresponds to TRBD1 (5 bases). The CDR3 totals 11 residues. Germline values: CDR1 MNHEY, CDR2 SVGAGI. V lost 4 bases and J 11 bases, leaving 8 bases between the germline ends. The CDR3 sequence is CASSWGDKLFF. The CDR3 DNA sequence: TGTGCCAGCAGTTGGGGGGACAAACTGTTTTTT.

The CDR3 region is CASSEPPGRGALTDTQYF. The CDR3 DNA sequence: TGTGCCAGCAGTGAACCCCCCGGGCGGGGGGCCCTAACAGATACGCAGTATTTT. The rearrangement uses TRBV6-1 and TRBJ2-3, with TRBD2 matching over 8 bases. The length of the CDR3 is 18 residues. Per the germline V gene, CDR1 is MNHNS and CDR2 is SASEGT. With V trimmed by 2 bases and J by 3 bases, 13 bases remained unmatched.

In DNA form, the CDR3 reads TGTGCCACCTCAGGTAGGCCCCAGCATTTT. This gives the protein CATSGRPQHF. The J gene is TRBJ1-5, the V gene TRBV27; D call uncertain. Germline V gives CDR1 MNHEY, CDR2 SMNVEV (reference sequence). This CDR3 has 10 residues. Trimming removed 10 bases from V and 9 bases from J, with 10 bases in between.

This clone was picked up one time. The chain carries TRBV15 and TRBJ2-1; the D gene could be TRBD1 or TRBD2 (7 bases each). CDR1 and CDR2 (germline): LNHNV, YYDKDF (reference sequence). The CDR3 consists of 15 residues. The V and J ends lost 4 bases and 14 bases respectively, with 24 bases between them. The CDR3 bases are TGTGCCACCAGCAACCACGGGGGGACCAGGGGGTTGAAGTTCTTC. Its translation: CATSNHGGTRGLKFF. The whole variable domain, filled in from reference TRBV15 and TRBJ2-1, reads DAMVIQNPRYQVTQFGKPVTLSCSQTLNHNVMYWYQQKSSQAPKLLFHYYDKDFNNEADTPDNFQSRRPNTSFCFLDIRSPGLGDTAMYLCATSNHGGTRGLKFFGPGTRLTVL.

V and J are TRBV5-5 and TRBJ1-4; 7 bases are a match to TRBD1. Unmatched junction bases numbered 5, after V lost 6 bases and J lost 3 bases. Germline values: CDR1 SGHKS, CDR2 YYEKEE (reference sequence). The CDR3 is 14 residues long. The CDR3: CASTDRVANEKLFF. For the CDR3, the DNA is TGTGCCAGCACCGACAGGGTAGCTAATGAAAAACTGTTTTTT.

This clone appeared once. CDR3 DNA sequence: TGTGCCACCTCTCTGGCGTGTGGGCTAGGTACAGAACCCTACAATGAGCAGTTCTTC. Translating it yields CATSLACGLGTEPYNEQFF. The J gene is TRBJ2-1, the V gene TRBV2; D is unresolved. The CDR3 spans 19 residues. Per the germline V gene, CDR1 is SNHLY and CDR2 is FYNNEI. V was cut by 10 bases and J by 2 bases, with 30 bases left in between.

The CDR3 spells CASSPERGPVYEQYF. CDR3 bases: TGTGCCAGCAGCCCAGAACGGGGGCCGGTTTACGAGCAGTACTTC. The V and J genes are TRBV6-5 and TRBJ2-7; D could derive from TRBD1 or TRBD2 (6 bases each). Germline V gene sequence: CDR1 MNHEY, CDR2 SVGAGI. This CDR3 is 15 amino acids long. V was trimmed by 6 bases and J by 4 bases, leaving 19 bases between them.